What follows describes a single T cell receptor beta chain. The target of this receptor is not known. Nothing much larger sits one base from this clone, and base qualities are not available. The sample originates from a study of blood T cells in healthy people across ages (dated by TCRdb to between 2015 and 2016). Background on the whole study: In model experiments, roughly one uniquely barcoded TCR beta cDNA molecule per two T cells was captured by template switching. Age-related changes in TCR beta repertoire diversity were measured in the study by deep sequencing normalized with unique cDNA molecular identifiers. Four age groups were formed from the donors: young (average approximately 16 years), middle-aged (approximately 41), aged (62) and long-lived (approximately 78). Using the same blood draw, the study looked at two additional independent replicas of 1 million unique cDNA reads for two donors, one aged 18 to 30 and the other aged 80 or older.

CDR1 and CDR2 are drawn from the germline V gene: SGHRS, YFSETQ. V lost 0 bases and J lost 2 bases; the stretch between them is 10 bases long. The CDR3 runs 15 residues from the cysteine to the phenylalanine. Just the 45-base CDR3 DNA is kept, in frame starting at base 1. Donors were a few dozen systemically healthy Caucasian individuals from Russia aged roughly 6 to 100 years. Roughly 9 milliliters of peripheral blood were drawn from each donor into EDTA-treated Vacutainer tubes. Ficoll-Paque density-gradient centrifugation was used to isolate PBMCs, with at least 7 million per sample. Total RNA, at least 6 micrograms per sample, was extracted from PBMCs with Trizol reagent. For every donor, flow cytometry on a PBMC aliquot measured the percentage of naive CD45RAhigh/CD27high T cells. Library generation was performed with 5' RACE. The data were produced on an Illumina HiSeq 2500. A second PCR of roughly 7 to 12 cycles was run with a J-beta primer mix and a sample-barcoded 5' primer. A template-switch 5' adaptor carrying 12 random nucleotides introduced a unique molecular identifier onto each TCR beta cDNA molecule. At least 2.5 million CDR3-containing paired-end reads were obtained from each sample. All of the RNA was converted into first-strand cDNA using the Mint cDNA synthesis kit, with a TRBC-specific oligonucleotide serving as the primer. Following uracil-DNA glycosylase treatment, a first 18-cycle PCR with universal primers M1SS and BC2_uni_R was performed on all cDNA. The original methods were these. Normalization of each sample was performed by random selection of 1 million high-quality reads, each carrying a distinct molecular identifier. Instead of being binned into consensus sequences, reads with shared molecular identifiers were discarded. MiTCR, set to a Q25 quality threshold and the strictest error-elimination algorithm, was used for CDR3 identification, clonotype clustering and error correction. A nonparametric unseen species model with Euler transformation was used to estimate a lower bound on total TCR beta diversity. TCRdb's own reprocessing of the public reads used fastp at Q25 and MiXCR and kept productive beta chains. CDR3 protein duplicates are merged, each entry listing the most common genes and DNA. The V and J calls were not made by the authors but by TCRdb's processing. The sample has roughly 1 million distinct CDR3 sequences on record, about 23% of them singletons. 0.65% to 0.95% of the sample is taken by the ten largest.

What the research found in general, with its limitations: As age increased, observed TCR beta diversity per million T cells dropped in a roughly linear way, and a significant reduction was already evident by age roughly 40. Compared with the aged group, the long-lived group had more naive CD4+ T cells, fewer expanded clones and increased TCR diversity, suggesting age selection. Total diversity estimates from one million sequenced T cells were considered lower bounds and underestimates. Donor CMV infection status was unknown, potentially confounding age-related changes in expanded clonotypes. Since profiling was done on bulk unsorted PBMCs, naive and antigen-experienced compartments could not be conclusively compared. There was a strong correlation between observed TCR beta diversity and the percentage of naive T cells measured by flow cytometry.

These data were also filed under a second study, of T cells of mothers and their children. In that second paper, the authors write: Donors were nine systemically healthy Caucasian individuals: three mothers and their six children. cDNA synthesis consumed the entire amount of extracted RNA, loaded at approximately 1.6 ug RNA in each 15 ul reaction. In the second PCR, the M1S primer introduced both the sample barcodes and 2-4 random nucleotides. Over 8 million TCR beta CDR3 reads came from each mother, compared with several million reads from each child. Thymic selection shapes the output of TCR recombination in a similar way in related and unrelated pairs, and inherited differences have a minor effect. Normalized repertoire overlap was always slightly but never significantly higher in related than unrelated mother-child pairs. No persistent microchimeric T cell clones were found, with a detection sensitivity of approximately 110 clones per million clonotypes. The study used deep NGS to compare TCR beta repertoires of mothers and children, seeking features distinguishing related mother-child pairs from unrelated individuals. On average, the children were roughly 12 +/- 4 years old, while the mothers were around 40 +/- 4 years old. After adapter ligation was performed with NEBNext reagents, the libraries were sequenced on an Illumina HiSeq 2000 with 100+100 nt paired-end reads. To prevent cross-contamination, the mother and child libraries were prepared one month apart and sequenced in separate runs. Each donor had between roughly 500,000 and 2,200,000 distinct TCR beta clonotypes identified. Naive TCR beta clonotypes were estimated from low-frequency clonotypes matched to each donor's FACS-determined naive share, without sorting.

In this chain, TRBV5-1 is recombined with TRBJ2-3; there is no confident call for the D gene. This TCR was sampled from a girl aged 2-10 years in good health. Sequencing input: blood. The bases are TGCGCCAGCAGCTTGGCTAGGCAGACCACAGATACGCAGTATTTT. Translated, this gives CASSLARQTTDTQYF.